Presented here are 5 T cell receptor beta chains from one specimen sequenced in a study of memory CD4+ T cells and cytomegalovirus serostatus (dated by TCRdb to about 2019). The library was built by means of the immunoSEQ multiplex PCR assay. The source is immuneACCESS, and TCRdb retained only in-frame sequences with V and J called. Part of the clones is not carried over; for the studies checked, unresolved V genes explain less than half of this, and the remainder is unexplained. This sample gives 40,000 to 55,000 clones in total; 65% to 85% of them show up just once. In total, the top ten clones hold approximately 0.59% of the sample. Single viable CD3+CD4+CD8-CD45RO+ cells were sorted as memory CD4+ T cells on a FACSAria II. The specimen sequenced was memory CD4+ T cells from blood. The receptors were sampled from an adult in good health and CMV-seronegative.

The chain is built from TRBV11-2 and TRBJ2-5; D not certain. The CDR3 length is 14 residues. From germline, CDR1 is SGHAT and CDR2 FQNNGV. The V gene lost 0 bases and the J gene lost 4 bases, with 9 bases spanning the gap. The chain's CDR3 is CASSLDSRAETQYF. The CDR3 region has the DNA TGTGCCAGCAGCTTAGACAGCCGAGCAGAGACCCAGTACTTC.

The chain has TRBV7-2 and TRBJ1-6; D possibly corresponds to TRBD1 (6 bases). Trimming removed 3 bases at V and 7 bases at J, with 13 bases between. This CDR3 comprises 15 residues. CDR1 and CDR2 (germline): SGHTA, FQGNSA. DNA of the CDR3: TGTGCCAGCAGCTTCGGAGGGGGGATGAATTCACCCCTCCACTTT. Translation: CASSFGGGMNSPLHF.

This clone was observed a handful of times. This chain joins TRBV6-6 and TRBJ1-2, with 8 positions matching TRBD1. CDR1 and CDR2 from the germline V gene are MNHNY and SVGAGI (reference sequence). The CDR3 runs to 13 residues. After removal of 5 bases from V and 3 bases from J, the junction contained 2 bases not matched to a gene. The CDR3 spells CASSLQGDYGYTF. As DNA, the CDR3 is TGTGCCAGCAGTCTACAGGGGGACTATGGCTACACCTTC.

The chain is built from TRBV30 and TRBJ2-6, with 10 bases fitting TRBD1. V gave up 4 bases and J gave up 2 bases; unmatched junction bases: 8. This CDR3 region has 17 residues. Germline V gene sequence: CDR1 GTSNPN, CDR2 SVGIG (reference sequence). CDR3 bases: TGTGCCTGGAATCCGGGACAGGGGTTCCCTGGGGCCAACGTCCTGACTTTC. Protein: CAWNPGQGFPGANVLTF.

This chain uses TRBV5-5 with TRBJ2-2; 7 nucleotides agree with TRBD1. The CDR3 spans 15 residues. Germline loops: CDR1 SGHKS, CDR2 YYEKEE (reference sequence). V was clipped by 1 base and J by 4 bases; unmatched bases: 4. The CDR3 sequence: CASSLWGTATGELFF. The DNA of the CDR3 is TGTGCCAGCAGCTTGTGGGGGACAGCCACCGGGGAGCTGTTTTTT. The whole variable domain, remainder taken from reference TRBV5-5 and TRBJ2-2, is DAGVTQSPTHLIKTRGQQVTLRCSPISGHKSVSWYQQVLGQGPQFIFQYYEKEERGRGNFPDRFSARQFPNYSSELNVNALLLGDSALYLCASSLWGTATGELFFGEGSRLTVL.